Below, 27 T cell receptor beta chains from the same sample are listed, as sequenced in a study of blood T cells in healthy people across ages. The second PCR ran about 6 to 11 cycles with a sample-barcoded 5' primer and J-beta primers. TCRdb redid the calling of the 5' RACE reads with MiXCR, one entry per CDR3 protein. The sample has roughly 700,000 distinct CDR3 sequences, 45% to 50% seen once; the top ten hold approximately 32%. Sequencing was performed on blood. The receptors shown here come from a woman aged 60-70 years in good health.

The V call is TRBV7-3, the J call TRBJ2-5, with no clear D. Germline CDR1 is SGHTA and CDR2 is FQGTGA. The ends were cut back, 5 bases at V and 1 base at J, with 14 bases in the middle. This CDR3 contains 15 residues. CDR3: CASSPSPGRQETQYF. CDR3 in DNA: TGTGCCAGCAGCCCGTCCCCCGGACGCCAAGAGACCCAGTACTTC.

A remark on this clonotype: The junction departs from the called germline gene at one end, perhaps through a read error. The gene calls are TRBV28 and TRBJ2-7; no definite D call. The assigned J gene may be wrong: the sequence end matches TRBJ2-5 better. The CDR3 has 14 residues. Germline CDR1 MDHEN, CDR2 SYDVKM. CDR3 amino acids: CASSFGGQQATQYF. The CDR3 region has the DNA TGTGCCAGCAGTTTCGGTGGGCAACAAGCGACCCAGTACTTC.

This clonotype appeared a few times. The chain uses TRBV5-5 and TRBJ2-7; TRBD1 or TRBD2 may be the D gene (5 bases each). Deletions cut 0 bases from V and 6 bases from J, with 13 bases between. Looked up from germline, CDR1 is SGHKS and CDR2 is YYEKEE (reference sequence). The CDR3 covers 14 residues. Here the CDR3 reads CASSLGQGGGEQYF. The CDR3 coding sequence is TGTGCCAGCAGCTTGGGGCAGGGCGGAGGCGAGCAGTACTTC.

J is TRBJ2-1 and V is TRBV5-1; perhaps TRBD2 as D (6 bases). Trimming removed 2 bases from V and 0 bases from J, with 9 bases in between. The CDR3 has 15 amino acids. The germline gives CDR1 SGHRS, CDR2 YFSETQ. This chain's CDR3 is CASSLRRGSYNEQFF. DNA of the CDR3: TGCGCCAGCAGCTTACGGCGGGGCTCCTACAATGAGCAGTTCTTC.

CDR3 DNA: TGTGCCAGCAGCCTCGACGGATTATGGCCATACGAGCAGTACTTC. It yields the protein CASSLDGLWPYEQYF. This chain joins TRBV7-3 and TRBJ2-7; no firm D call. Per the germline V gene, CDR1 is SGHTA and CDR2 is FQGTGA. The CDR3 totals 15 residues. V gave up 5 bases and J gave up 4 bases, with 18 bases separating them.

The rearrangement links TRBV6-2 or TRBV6-3 to TRBJ2-1; 7 bases fit TRBD2. The CDR3 sequence is 16 residues long. Germline CDR1 MNHEY, CDR2 SVGEGT. Trimming removed 6 bases from V and 0 bases from J; junction bases left unmatched: 8. CDR3 sequence (DNA): TGTGCCAGCAGAAAGGGACTACCCAGCTCCTACAATGAGCAGTTCTTC. This translates into CASRKGLPSSYNEQFF.

This clonotype has only a few counts. This chain uses TRBV12-3 or TRBV12-4 with TRBJ1-2, with D uncertain. V lost 1 base, J lost 4 bases, and 7 bases lay in between. The CDR3 runs to 13 residues. The chain's CDR3 is CASSLVSAYGYTF. CDR3 DNA: TGTGCCAGCAGTTTAGTCAGCGCCTATGGCTACACCTTC.

This chain joins TRBV5-1 and TRBJ2-3; TRBD2 matches 12 bases. CDR3 length: 15 amino acids. V was clipped by 2 bases and J by 5 bases; unmatched bases: 3. Germline-derived CDR1 and CDR2 are SGHRS and YFSETQ. This chain's CDR3 is CASSFASGREDTQYF. In DNA form, the CDR3 reads TGCGCCAGCAGCTTTGCTAGCGGGAGGGAAGATACGCAGTATTTT.

This clonotype has just a few counts. V gene TRBV27 combines with J gene TRBJ2-5; 7 bases are a match to TRBD1. CDR3 length equals 13 residues. CDR1 is MNHEY, CDR2 SMNVEV, per germline (reference sequence). V lost 3 bases to trimming and J lost 3 bases; unmatched junction nucleotides: 1. The CDR3 sequence is CASSFDREETQYF. The DNA for the CDR3 is TGTGCCAGCAGTTTTGACAGGGAAGAGACCCAGTACTTC.

The CDR3 protein is CASSLNVGQGEETQYF. Written as DNA, the CDR3 is TGCGCCAGCAGCTTGAATGTCGGACAGGGGGAAGAGACCCAGTACTTC. The rearrangement links TRBV5-1 to TRBJ2-7, with 10 bases lining up with TRBD1. The J call may not be correct, given that the DNA end is closer to TRBJ2-5. From germline, CDR1 is SGHRS and CDR2 YFSETQ. The CDR3 is made up of 16 amino acids.

V usage is TRBV7-2 and J usage is TRBJ2-7, with a weak D call TRBD2 (5 bases). Deletions cut 2 bases from V and 5 bases from J, with 28 bases between. In germline, CDR1 is SGHTA, CDR2 FQGNSA. The CDR3 spans 19 residues. The CDR3 sequence: CASSLTLLFSARTRDEQYF. In DNA form, the CDR3 reads TGTGCCAGCAGCTTAACCCTGTTGTTCAGCGCCCGAACGAGGGACGAGCAGTACTTC.

This chain links TRBV29-1 with TRBJ2-5, with 12 bases aligning to TRBD2. CDR1 is SQVTM and CDR2 is ANQGSEA in the germline V gene. The CDR3 is 18 amino acids. J was trimmed by 0 bases and V by 0 bases; bases with no gene match: 8. The CDR3 nucleotides are TGCAGCGTTGAAGATCCCGGGCTAGCGGGAGGGTACCAAGAGACCCAGTACTTC. Translating it yields CSVEDPGLAGGYQETQYF. Together with reference TRBV29-1 and TRBJ2-5, the CDR3 gives the full variable domain: SAVISQKPSRDICQRGTSLTIQCQVDSQVTMMFWYRQQPGQSLTLIATANQGSEATYESGFVIDKFPISRPNLTFSTLTVSNMSPEDSSIYLCSVEDPGLAGGYQETQYFGPGTRLLVL.

This chain connects TRBV7-2 to TRBJ2-1; TRBD2 aligns across 9 bases. The closer fit of TRBJ2-7 to the DNA end suggests the J call may be wrong. In germline, CDR1 is SGHTA, CDR2 FQGNSA. This CDR3 contains 16 residues. The CDR3 sequence: CASSLVAGGLYNEQYF. The CDR3 DNA is TGTGCCAGCAGCTTAGTGGCGGGAGGGCTATACAATGAGCAGTACTTC.

This clonotype was recorded a few times. The CDR3 spells CATRDRGRAPARYNEQFF. CDR3 sequence (DNA): TGTGCCACCAGGGACAGGGGGAGAGCCCCCGCGCGATACAATGAGCAGTTCTTC. This chain joins TRBV6-2 or TRBV6-3 and TRBJ2-1; 11 nucleotides match TRBD1. The V segment lost 10 bases and the J segment 4 bases; nucleotides outside the gene matches: 18. This CDR3 contains 18 residues. In germline, CDR1 is MNHEY, CDR2 SVGEGT.

The chain employs TRBV24-1 and TRBJ2-3; no reliable D call. V gave up 5 bases and J gave up 2 bases, with 4 bases separating them. The length of the CDR3 is 12 residues. Germline CDR1 KGHDR, CDR2 SFDVKD. DNA of the CDR3: TGTGCCACCAGTGGTAACACAGATACGCAGTATTTT. Protein: CATSGNTDTQYF.

This clonotype was detected only once. This chain joins TRBV7-9 and TRBJ1-5; D unresolved. The CDR3 has 13 residues. Germline values: CDR1 SEHNR, CDR2 FQNEAQ (reference sequence). The ends were cut back, 3 bases at V and 9 bases at J, with 12 bases in the middle. CDR3 loop: CASSFESRRPQHF. CDR3 nucleotides: TGTGCCAGCAGCTTCGAGTCCCGTAGGCCCCAGCATTTT.

This rearrangement joins TRBV9 to TRBJ1-1; the D is unclear. This CDR3 has 14 residues. V was trimmed by 1 base and J by 4 bases, leaving 11 bases between them. The germline V gene encodes CDR1 SGDLS and CDR2 YYNGEE. The DNA for the CDR3 is TGTGCCAGCAGCGTACAGACGAGTAGCACTGAAGCTTTCTTT. Its protein is CASSVQTSSTEAFF.

CDR3 amino acids: CASRPSSRLETQYF. CDR3 nucleotides: TGTGCCAGCAGGCCCTCTTCTAGATTAGAGACCCAGTACTTC. The J gene is TRBJ2-5, the V gene TRBV28; no firm D call. Germline CDR1 is MDHEN and CDR2 is SYDVKM. Trimming pared 6 bases from V and 4 bases from J, leaving 15 bases between. The CDR3 totals 14 residues.

This clonotype was seen many times. The rearrangement uses TRBV20-1 and TRBJ1-1, with D unresolved. Germline V gene data show CDR1 as DFQATT and CDR2 as SNEGSKA (reference sequence). This CDR3 has 11 residues. The V gene lost 5 bases and the J gene lost 6 bases, with 10 bases spanning the gap. CDR3 DNA sequence: TGCAGTGCTCCTTGGGTACCTGAAGCTTTCTTT. This translates into CSAPWVPEAFF.

The rearrangement links TRBV20-1 to TRBJ2-5; D could derive from TRBD1 or TRBD2 (6 bases each). Gene TRBJ2-7 matches the end of the DNA better, so the J call may be wrong. In germline, CDR1 is DFQATT, CDR2 SNEGSKA (reference sequence). The CDR3 extends over 14 amino acids. The CDR3, as DNA: TGCAGTGCTCAAGGGGGGACAAGGGCCTACGAGCAGTACTTC. It is translated as CSAQGGTRAYEQYF.

This chain links TRBV12-3 or TRBV12-4 with TRBJ1-5, with a possible D match to TRBD1 (5 bases). The CDR3 spans 17 residues. Trimming removed 3 bases at V and 4 bases at J, with 19 bases between. The CDR3 region has the DNA TGTGCCAGCAGTTTGGGGGACTTAAGGTCCGATAATCAGCCCCAGCATTTT. It codes for CASSLGDLRSDNQPQHF.

The J gene is TRBJ2-3, the V gene TRBV9; TRBD1 or TRBD2 may be the D gene (5 bases each). The V gene's germline CDR1 is SGDLS and CDR2 YYNGEE. This CDR3 is built from 14 residues. The ends were cut back, 0 bases at V and 6 bases at J, with 11 bases in the middle. CDR3 bases: TGTGCCAGCAGCGTAGGCCTAGGGACCGATACGCAGTATTTT. Protein: CASSVGLGTDTQYF.

This clonotype was seen at least ten times. The chain has TRBV20-1 and TRBJ2-5; 7 positions match TRBD2. The CDR3 consists of 14 residues. Germline V gene sequence: CDR1 DFQATT, CDR2 SNEGSKA (reference sequence). Unmatched junction bases numbered 17, after V lost 5 bases and J lost 11 bases. In DNA, the CDR3 is TGCAGTGCTTGGGGAGGGTACGATTCGACTCGGCAGTACTTC. Protein sequence: CSAWGGYDSTRQYF.

The CDR3 sequence: CASSHPQGREQYF. DNA for the CDR3: TGTGCCAGCAGTCATCCACAGGGTCGCGAGCAGTACTTC. The V and J genes are TRBV3-1 and TRBJ2-7, with D maybe TRBD1 (6 bases). CDR3 length: 13 amino acids. Germline CDR1 and CDR2: LGHDT and YNNKEL (reference sequence). Trimming pared 6 bases from V and 6 bases from J, leaving 15 bases between.

This clonotype was picked up many times. This sequence joins TRBV4-2 and TRBJ2-3; the match to TRBD2 covers 8 bases. This CDR3 contains 16 residues. From germline, CDR1 is LGHNA and CDR2 YNFKEQ. The V segment lost 6 bases and the J segment 4 bases; nucleotides outside the gene matches: 12. The CDR3 nucleotides read TGTGCCAGCAGGGACGGGGGAGCGGGAGTACCAGATACGCAGTATTTT. It yields the protein CASRDGGAGVPDTQYF.

This rearrangement joins TRBV10-3 to TRBJ2-7; 8 nucleotides line up with TRBD2. Losses at the gene ends were 3 bases for V and 1 base for J; bases not matched to a gene: 20. Germline-derived CDR1 and CDR2 are ENHRY and SYGVKD. CDR3 size: 20 residues. The CDR3 sequence: CAISDSGQFSQREKSYEQYF. The CDR3, as DNA: TGTGCCATCAGTGATTCGGGGCAATTTTCCCAGCGGGAGAAATCCTACGAGCAGTACTTC.

The chain carries TRBV20-1 and TRBJ2-7; 7 nucleotides line up with TRBD2. This CDR3 is 15 amino acids long. Germline loops: CDR1 DFQATT, CDR2 SNEGSKA (reference sequence). V was clipped by 4 bases and J by 0 bases; unmatched bases: 9. The CDR3 region is CSANGGTTSSYEQYF. The DNA of the CDR3 is TGCAGTGCTAACGGCGGGACTACGTCCTCCTACGAGCAGTACTTC.